One and the same sample provided the 23 T cell receptor beta chains below, sequenced in a study of human T cells and chemical hapten exposure. TCRdb ran MiXCR on the RACE reads and lists one entry per CDR3 protein. The repertoire consists of 180,000 or so distinct CDR3 sequences, with around 24% occurring once and the leading ten covering about 6.7%. Time point noted: patch test 1, 2 weeks after DPC sensitization. Treatment noted: therapeutic diphenylcyclopropenone sensitization with weekly scalp DPC. The material was whole blood, obtained in connection with sensitization to the hapten diphenylcyclopropenone (DPC). Receptors were obtained from a woman in her forties or fifties with alopecia areata. Some clones in this sample may be carry-over from other donors' samples.

This clonotype has ten or more counts. The chain couples TRBV5-1 to TRBJ1-2; maybe TRBD1 (5 bases). The CDR3 is 16 amino acids. The V gene's germline CDR1 is SGHRS and CDR2 YFSETQ. Trimming removed 1 base from V and 3 bases from J, with 16 bases in between. In DNA, the CDR3 is TGCGCCAGCAGCTTGTTGGGGGGATTTGAGGACTATGGCTACACCTTC. Translating gives CASSLLGGFEDYGYTF.

This clonotype is a singleton in its sample. The chain recombines TRBV12-3 or TRBV12-4 with TRBJ2-1; D gene unclear. V was trimmed by 3 bases and J by 10 bases, leaving 7 bases between them. CDR3 length equals 11 residues. The CDR3 coding sequence is TGTGCCAGCAGTTTTCGTGGGGAGCAGTTCTTC. It translates to CASSFRGEQFF.

This clonotype has a count of ten or more. The CDR3 here is CASSLAWQQETQYF. CDR3 bases: TGTGCCAGCAGCTTAGCCTGGCAACAAGAGACCCAGTACTTC. V is TRBV7-6 and J is TRBJ2-5; D is uncertain. The germline V and J ends were trimmed by 0 bases and 2 bases, with 7 bases remaining between them. CDR1 SGHVS and CDR2 FNYEAQ come from the germline V gene. The CDR3 has 14 amino acids. The full variable domain, with the rest looked up from reference TRBV7-6 and TRBJ2-5, is GAGVSQSPRYKVTKRGQDVALRCDPISGHVSLYWYRQALGQGPEFLTYFNYEAQQDKSGLPNDRFSAERPEGSISTLTIQRTEQRDSAMYRCASSLAWQQETQYFGPGTRLLVL.

This clonotype occurred a few times. The chain joins TRBV12-3 or TRBV12-4 to TRBJ2-7; D unclear. Trimming shortened V by 2 bases and J by 0 bases, and 8 bases separated the two germline ends. The CDR3 sequence is 14 residues long. CDR3 in DNA: TGTGCCAGCAGTTTACGGTCTAGCTCCTACGAGCAGTACTTC. It yields the protein CASSLRSSSYEQYF.

The chain recombines TRBV5-1 with TRBJ2-6; D gene unclear. Germline V gene lookup returns CDR1 SGHRS and CDR2 YFSETQ. Trimming cost V 1 base and J 4 bases, with 9 bases left between them. CDR3 length: 15 amino acids. The CDR3 is CASSLNPVGANVLTF. The CDR3 DNA sequence: TGCGCCAGCAGCTTGAATCCGGTCGGGGCCAACGTCCTGACTTTC.

This sequence joins TRBV6-6 and TRBJ2-3; no definite D call. The CDR3 sequence is 14 residues long. Germline V gene sequence: CDR1 MNHNY, CDR2 SVGAGI (reference sequence). Trimming shortened V by 0 bases and J by 0 bases, and 4 bases separated the two germline ends. The CDR3 region is CASSYSRSTDTQYF. CDR3 bases: TGTGCCAGCAGTTACTCGAGAAGCACAGATACGCAGTATTTT.

This clonotype was picked up a small number of times. This chain joins TRBV5-1 and TRBJ1-2; D not certain. The CDR3 consists of 13 residues. V dropped 5 bases and J dropped 8 bases, with 16 bases sitting between them. Germline V gives CDR1 SGHRS, CDR2 YFSETQ. CDR3 DNA: TGCGCCAGCAGTTTCAGAGACCAATCGGGCTACACCTTC. This translates into CASSFRDQSGYTF. The entire variable domain, with the rest obtained from reference TRBV5-1 and TRBJ1-2, is as follows: KAGVTQTPRYLIKTRGQQVTLSCSPISGHRSVSWYQQTPGQGLQFLFEYFSETQRNKGNFPGRFSGRQFSNSRSEMNVSTLELGDSALYLCASSFRDQSGYTFGSGTRLTVV.

To note about this clonotype: The junction departs from the called germline gene at one end, perhaps through a read error. The chain links TRBV7-7 to TRBJ2-3, with TRBD2 matching 7 bases. Germline CDR1 and CDR2: SSHAT and FNYEAQ (reference sequence). The CDR3 consists of 15 residues. The CDR3 region is CASSRGEGRTDTQYF. DNA for the CDR3: TGTGCTAGCAGCCGGGGGGAAGGGCGAACAGATACGCAGTATTTT.

The V and J genes are TRBV3-1 and TRBJ2-7; a possible D gene is TRBD2 (5 bases). Trimming stripped 0 bases from V and 1 base from J, with 10 bases between. This CDR3 region has 15 residues. Germline assignment: CDR1 LGHDT and CDR2 YNNKEL (reference sequence). The CDR3 sequence: CASSQDITGSYEQYF. CDR3 coding DNA: TGTGCCAGCAGCCAAGATATAACGGGATCCTACGAGCAGTACTTC.

This clonotype was seen repeatedly, ten times or more. The chain recombines TRBV29-1 with TRBJ1-1; a weak D match, TRBD1 (6 bases). This CDR3 is 13 amino acids long. Germline-derived CDR1 and CDR2 are SQVTM and ANQGSEA. V was cut by 5 bases and J by 2 bases, with 12 bases left in between. CDR3 sequence reads: CSVFVGGNTEAFF. DNA of the CDR3: TGCAGCGTTTTTGTTGGGGGCAACACTGAAGCTTTCTTT.

This rearrangement joins TRBV10-3 to TRBJ2-2, with D maybe TRBD2 (6 bases). V shed 8 bases and J shed 6 bases, with 13 bases lying between them. The CDR3 contains 13 residues. CDR1 and CDR2 (germline): ENHRY, SYGVKD. CDR3 bases: TGTGCCATCTCAGGAGGGGCGGCCGGGGAGCTGTTTTTT. Protein: CAISGGAAGELFF.

The chain couples TRBV20-1 to TRBJ1-1, with a tentative D call TRBD1 (6 bases). Germline assignment: CDR1 DFQATT and CDR2 SNEGSKA (reference sequence). Trimming left V 0 bases short and J 8 bases short, with 10 bases between. The CDR3 sequence is 12 residues long. CDR3 sequence: CSARDGRGEAFF. The CDR3 DNA reads TGCAGTGCTAGAGATGGGAGGGGGGAAGCTTTCTTT.

This clonotype was observed a few times. The rearrangement joins TRBV28 to TRBJ2-2; 8 nucleotides line up with TRBD1. Germline lookup yields CDR1 MDHEN and CDR2 SYDVKM. The length of the CDR3 is 14 residues. Trimming at V came to 7 bases and at J to 6 bases, leaving 7 bases not matched to a gene. The CDR3 spells CASIAGGDSGELFF. As DNA, the CDR3 is TGTGCCAGCATAGCAGGGGGCGATTCCGGGGAGCTGTTTTTT. Full variable domain (missing parts from reference TRBV28 and TRBJ2-2): DVKVTQSSRYLVKRTGEKVFLECVQDMDHENMFWYRQDPGLGLRLIYFSYDVKMKEKGDIPEGYSVSREKKERFSLILESASTNQTSMYLCASIAGGDSGELFFGEGSRLTVL.

This clonotype has at least ten counts. The chain employs TRBV20-1 and TRBJ1-1; D not resolved. Germline-derived CDR1 and CDR2 are DFQATT and SNEGSKA (reference sequence). The CDR3 contains 11 residues. V was trimmed by 5 bases and J by 5 bases, leaving 9 bases between them. The CDR3 is CSALRETEAFF. In nucleotides, the CDR3 is TGCAGTGCTCTGAGGGAGACTGAAGCTTTCTTT.

This clonotype was recorded a few times. The V gene is TRBV7-9, the J gene TRBJ1-3; D might be TRBD1 (6 bases). Trimming shortened V by 4 bases and J by 4 bases, and 17 bases separated the two germline ends. Germline V gene sequence: CDR1 SEHNR, CDR2 FQNEAQ (reference sequence). This CDR3 has 16 amino acids. The CDR3 region has the DNA TGTGCCAGCAGCTATCCGGGACACTCCGAAGGAAACACCATATATTTT. Translated: CASSYPGHSEGNTIYF.

The chain combines TRBV20-1 with TRBJ2-1, with 13 bases lining up with TRBD2. The V segment lost 0 bases and the J segment 1 base; nucleotides outside the gene matches: 3. CDR3 length: 17 residues. Germline V lookup: CDR1 DFQATT, CDR2 SNEGSKA (reference sequence). In nucleotides, the CDR3 is TGCAGTGCTAGAGAACGACTAGCGGGAGGTTCCTACAATGAGCAGTTCTTC. Translating it yields CSARERLAGGSYNEQFF.

This chain links TRBV6-2 or TRBV6-3 with TRBJ1-4; perhaps TRBD1 as D (6 bases). The germline CDR1 and CDR2 sequences are MNHEY and SVGEGT. Deletions cut 0 bases from V and 11 bases from J, with 13 bases between. CDR3 length: 14 amino acids. CDR3 amino acids: CASSYSAGDTKLFF. CDR3 DNA sequence: TGTGCCAGCAGTTACTCGGCAGGGGACACGAAACTGTTTTTT.

The gene calls are TRBV29-1 and TRBJ2-1; D might be TRBD1 (7 bases). V was pared by 1 base and J by 10 bases, with 14 bases between. Looked up from germline, CDR1 is SQVTM and CDR2 is ANQGSEA. CDR3 size: 13 residues. The CDR3 is CSVEVKGAGEQFF. The CDR3 DNA follows: TGCAGCGTTGAAGTAAAGGGGGCGGGAGAGCAGTTCTTC.

This clonotype has more than one count but fewer than ten. The chain employs TRBV7-8 and TRBJ1-6; D remains unclear. V was shortened by 0 bases and J by 6 bases, with 15 bases between the two germline ends. Germline V gene lookup returns CDR1 SGHVS and CDR2 FQNEAQ. The CDR3 is 17 amino acids. The CDR3 protein is CASSLARWTPFNSPLHF. CDR3 nucleotides: TGTGCCAGCAGCTTAGCGCGGTGGACCCCTTTTAATTCACCCCTCCACTTT.

This clonotype was found a few times. The CDR3 region has the DNA TGTGCCAGCAGTGAAGGGGTATACGAGCAGTACTTC. It yields the protein CASSEGVYEQYF. The V and J genes are TRBV6-1 and TRBJ2-7; D unresolved. Germline V gives CDR1 MNHNS, CDR2 SASEGT. This CDR3 is built from 12 residues. V lost 1 base and J lost 4, with 5 bases in between.

This clonotype was counted only a few times. This chain links TRBV20-1 with TRBJ1-1; D is unresolved. Germline CDR1 DFQATT, CDR2 SNEGSKA (reference sequence). Between the trimmed V and J ends, which lost 2 bases and 4 bases, there was a span of 5 bases. CDR3 size: 11 residues. The CDR3 region is CSARLITEAFF. CDR3 nucleotide sequence: TGCAGTGCTAGACTGATCACTGAAGCTTTCTTT.

This clonotype was recorded a few times. CDR3 amino acids: CASRNDRGGTEAFF. The CDR3 bases are TGCGCCAGCAGAAACGACAGGGGAGGCACTGAAGCTTTCTTT. V usage is TRBV5-1 and J usage is TRBJ1-1; 8 nucleotides line up with TRBD1. The CDR3 is made up of 14 amino acids. Unmatched junction bases numbered 7, after V lost 5 bases and J lost 4 bases. The V gene's germline CDR1 is SGHRS and CDR2 YFSETQ.

This clonotype was seen at least ten times. The chain carries TRBV5-1 and TRBJ1-6; possibly TRBD1 for D (5 bases). Germline CDR1 reads SGHRS; CDR2 reads YFSETQ. The CDR3 is 15 residues long. The V and J ends lost 0 bases and 6 bases respectively, with 10 bases between them. The CDR3 is CASSLGGHRNSPLHF. CDR3 sequence (DNA): TGCGCCAGCAGCTTGGGTGGACACCGTAATTCACCCCTCCACTTT.